The rows below give T cell receptor beta chains drawn from one sample of a study of shared clonotypes between healthy human individuals. Assay used: immunoSEQ multiplex PCR; TCRdb lists only in-frame clones, some missing. Of under 1 million clones detected, nearly 95% appear once; the ten largest clones hold around 24%. The sequencing input was naive CD8+ T cells sorted from blood. All receptors derive from a man between 25 and 39 years old in good health. CDR3s leave out the opening cysteine and the closing phenylalanine or tryptophan. Fields, in order: D gene, V gene, CDR3 protein. A D gene is named only where the DNA matches it firmly.

TRBD2 | TRBV19 | ASSPLGLAGWTDTQY
NA | TRBV29-1 | SVVRSGEHIQY
NA | TRBV2 | ASSEWQPTGELF
TRBD2 | TRBV2 | ASPAIAGRADTQY
TRBD1 | TRBV2 | ASSEVKGTGSYGYT
TRBD1 | TRBV19 | ASSAGTIQQGETQY
NA | TRBV11-2 | ASSLLPDTQY
TRBD1 | TRBV12-5 | ASGLPGQGSHEQY
NA | TRBV4-1 | ASSQAWGQTEAF
NA | TRBV7-8 | ASSPKVVGGRSSYEQY
TRBD2 | TRBV4-1 | ASSHSAGGLLLEQY
NA | TRBV27 | ASSLLDGRRYEQY
NA | TRBV27 | ASSHQNSYEQY
TRBD1 | TRBV28 | ASRYGQGAYYEQY
TRBD1 | TRBV25-1 | ASSARTGGKYNEQF
NA | TRBV10-3 | AISESSGELGQY
NA | TRBV27 | ASTPSYSEKLF
TRBD2 | TRBV29-1 | SVTGTSFYEQY
NA | TRBV7-9 | ASSLSNDGPKHEQY
NA | TRBV29-1 | SVEGVGNTDTQY
TRBD2 | TRBV27 | ASSPREGYLETQY
NA | TRBV2 | ASSVGYEQY
NA | TRBV5-1 | ASSLEGGRQTEAF
NA | TRBV10-2 | ASLGERGELF
NA | TRBV13 | ASSHRSPTDTQY
NA | TRBV11-2 | ASSPTGIEQY